One and the same sample provided the 5 T cell receptor beta chains below, sequenced in a study of beta chain features in type 1 diabetes. Sequenced material consisted of expressed TCRB transcripts (all of the isolated RNA was reverse transcribed). Data came from immunoSEQ multiplex PCR; TCRdb stores just in-frame clones and leaves some out. The sample includes 300,000 or so clones, 6.5% to 10% of them seen just once. Source material: central memory CD4+ T cells from blood. These receptors were taken from a woman between 18 and 30 years old in good health.

The rearrangement uses TRBV7-6 and TRBJ2-1, with a tentative D call TRBD1 (6 bases). Germline-derived CDR1 and CDR2 are SGHVS and FNYEAQ. The CDR3 has 15 residues. The V end was cut by 1 base, the J end by 7 bases, with 14 bases between. The CDR3: CASSLVGQGKNEQFF. The CDR3 DNA is TGTGCCAGCAGCTTAGTTGGGCAGGGGAAAAATGAGCAGTTCTTC.

The table lists this clone with a few counts. The gene calls are TRBV7-2 and TRBJ1-5; no clear D gene. The V end lost 0 bases, the J end lost 3 bases, and 3 bases lay between the germline ends. The CDR3 spans 13 residues. CDR1 and CDR2 (germline): SGHTA, FQGNSA. CDR3 sequence: CASSLAFNQPQHF. In DNA form, the CDR3 reads TGTGCCAGCAGCTTAGCGTTCAATCAGCCCCAGCATTTT.

The chain has TRBV15 and TRBJ2-3; D uncertain. The CDR3 is 13 residues long. Germline CDR1 LNHNV, CDR2 YYDKDF (reference sequence). The V and J ends lost 1 base and 5 bases respectively, with 7 bases between them. The CDR3 protein is CATSRAPVDTQYF. The CDR3 DNA reads TGTGCCACCAGCAGAGCCCCTGTAGATACGCAGTATTTT.

This clone came up a few times. The same CDR3 also results from other DNA sequences found in this sample. The genes are TRBV6-6 and TRBJ1-1, with D perhaps TRBD1 (5 bases). The CDR3 is made up of 13 amino acids. The germline V gene has CDR1 MNHNY and CDR2 SVGAGI (reference sequence). Trimming took off 2 bases at V and 4 bases at J, with 8 bases between the two ends. CDR3 nucleotides: TGTGCCAGCAGTTACGGGGCTAGCACTGAAGCTTTCTTT. Its protein is CASSYGASTEAFF.

V usage is TRBV5-1 and J usage is TRBJ2-1, with 9 nucleotides matching TRBD2. J was trimmed by 6 bases and V by 5 bases; bases with no gene match: 9. There are 15 residues in the CDR3. Germline V gives CDR1 SGHRS, CDR2 YFSETQ. The CDR3 loop is CASSRLEREANEQFF. The CDR3, as DNA: TGCGCCAGCAGTCGACTGGAGCGGGAGGCCAATGAGCAGTTCTTC.